This TCR beta chain was observed in a study of control samples from healthy donors and cancer patients. The CDR3 loop spans 15 amino acids. Looked up from germline, CDR1 is SGHAT and CDR2 is FQNNGV. V was trimmed by 5 bases and J by 1 base, leaving 13 bases between them. Clones were read by immunoSEQ multiplex PCR, and TCRdb kept only the in-frame ones, dropping some. Of 150,000 to 200,000 clones listed, around nine tenths are singletons. The rearrangement joins TRBV11-2 to TRBJ2-3; either TRBD1 or TRBD2 may supply D (6 bases each). The sequence came from a woman aged 25 to 39 in good health. Sequencing was performed on blood. The CDR3 spells CASSPVGGRTDTQYF. In DNA, the CDR3 is TGTGCCAGCAGCCCCGTTGGGGGGCGCACAGATACGCAGTATTTT.